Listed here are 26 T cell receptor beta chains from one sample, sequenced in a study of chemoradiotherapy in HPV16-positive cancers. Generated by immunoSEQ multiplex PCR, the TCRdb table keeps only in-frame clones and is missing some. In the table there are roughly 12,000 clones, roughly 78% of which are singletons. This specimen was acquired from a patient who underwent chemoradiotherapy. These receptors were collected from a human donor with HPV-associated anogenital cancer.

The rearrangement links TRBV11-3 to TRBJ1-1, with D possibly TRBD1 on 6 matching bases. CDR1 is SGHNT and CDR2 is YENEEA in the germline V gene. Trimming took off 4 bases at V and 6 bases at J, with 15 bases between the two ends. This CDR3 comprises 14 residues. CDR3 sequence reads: CASSSGGPISEAFF. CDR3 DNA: TGTGCCAGCAGCTCCGGGGGGCCGATCTCTGAAGCTTTCTTT.

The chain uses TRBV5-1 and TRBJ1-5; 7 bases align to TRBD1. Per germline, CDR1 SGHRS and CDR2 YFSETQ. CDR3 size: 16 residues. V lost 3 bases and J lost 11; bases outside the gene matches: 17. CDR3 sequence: CASSSETTGIKSAQHF. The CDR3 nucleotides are TGCGCCAGCAGCTCGGAAACGACAGGGATCAAATCAGCCCAGCATTTT. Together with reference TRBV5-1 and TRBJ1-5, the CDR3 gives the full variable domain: KAGVTQTPRYLIKTRGQQVTLSCSPISGHRSVSWYQQTPGQGLQFLFEYFSETQRNKGNFPGRFSGRQFSNSRSEMNVSTLELGDSALYLCASSSETTGIKSAQHFGDGTRLSIL.

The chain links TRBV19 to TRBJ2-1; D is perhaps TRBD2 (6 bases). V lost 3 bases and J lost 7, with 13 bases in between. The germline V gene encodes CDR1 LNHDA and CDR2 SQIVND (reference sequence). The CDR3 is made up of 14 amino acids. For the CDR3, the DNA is TGTGCCAGTAGTATGGGTCTAGCGTGGAATGAGCAGTTCTTC. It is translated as CASSMGLAWNEQFF.

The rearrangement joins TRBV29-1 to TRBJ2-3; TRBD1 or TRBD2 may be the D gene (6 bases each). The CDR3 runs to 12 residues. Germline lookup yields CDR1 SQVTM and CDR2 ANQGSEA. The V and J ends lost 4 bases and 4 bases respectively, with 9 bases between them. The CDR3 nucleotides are TGCAGCGTTGGGAGGGGGTCAGATACGCAGTATTTT. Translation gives CSVGRGSDTQYF.

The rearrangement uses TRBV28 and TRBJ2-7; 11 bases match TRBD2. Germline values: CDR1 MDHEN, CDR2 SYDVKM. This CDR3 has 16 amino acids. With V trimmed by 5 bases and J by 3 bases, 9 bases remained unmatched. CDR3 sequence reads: CASSPGLAGRFYEQYF. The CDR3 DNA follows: TGTGCCAGCAGTCCCGGACTAGCGGGCCGTTTCTACGAGCAGTACTTC.

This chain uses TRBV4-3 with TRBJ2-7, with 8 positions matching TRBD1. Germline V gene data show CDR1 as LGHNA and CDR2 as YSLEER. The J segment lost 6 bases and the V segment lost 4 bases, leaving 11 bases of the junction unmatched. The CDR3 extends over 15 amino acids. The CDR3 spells CASSPSRGQGTEQYF. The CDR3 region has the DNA TGCGCCAGCAGCCCTAGCAGAGGACAGGGTACCGAGCAGTACTTC.

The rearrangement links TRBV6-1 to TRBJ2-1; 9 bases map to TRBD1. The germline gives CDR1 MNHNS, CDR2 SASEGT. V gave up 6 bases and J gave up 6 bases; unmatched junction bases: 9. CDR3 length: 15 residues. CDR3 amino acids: CASRSGTGRGNEQFF. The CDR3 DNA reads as TGTGCCAGCAGATCCGGGACAGGGCGAGGCAATGAGCAGTTCTTC.

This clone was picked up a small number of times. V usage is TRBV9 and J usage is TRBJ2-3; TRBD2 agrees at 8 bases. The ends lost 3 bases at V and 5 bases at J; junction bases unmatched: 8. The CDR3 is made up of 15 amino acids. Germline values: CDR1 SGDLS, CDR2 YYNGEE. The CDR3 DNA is TGTGCCAGCAGCGATAGCGGGGCCCCGGGAGATACGCAGTATTTT. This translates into CASSDSGAPGDTQYF.

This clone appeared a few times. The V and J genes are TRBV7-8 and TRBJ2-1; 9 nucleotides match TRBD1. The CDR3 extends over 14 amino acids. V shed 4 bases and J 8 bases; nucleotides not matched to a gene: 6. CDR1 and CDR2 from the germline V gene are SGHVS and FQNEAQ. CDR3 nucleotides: TGTGCCAGCAGCTGGACCGGGACAGGGTATGAGCAGTTCTTC. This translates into CASSWTGTGYEQFF.

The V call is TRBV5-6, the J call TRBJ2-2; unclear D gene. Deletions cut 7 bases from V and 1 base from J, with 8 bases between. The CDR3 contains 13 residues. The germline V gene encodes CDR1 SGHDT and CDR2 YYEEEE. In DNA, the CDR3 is TGTGCCAGCCTGCCCTGGAACACCGGGGAGCTGTTTTTT. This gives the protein CASLPWNTGELFF. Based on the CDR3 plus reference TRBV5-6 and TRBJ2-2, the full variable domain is DAGVTQSPTHLIKTRGQQVTLRCSPKSGHDTVSWYQQALGQGPQFIFQYYEEEERQRGNFPDRFSGHQFPNYSSELNVNALLLGDSALYLCASLPWNTGELFFGEGSRLTVL.

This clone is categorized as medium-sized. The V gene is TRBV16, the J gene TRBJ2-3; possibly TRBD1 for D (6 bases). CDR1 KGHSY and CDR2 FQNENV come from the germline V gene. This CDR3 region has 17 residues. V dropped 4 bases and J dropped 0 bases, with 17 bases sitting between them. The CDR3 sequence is CASSRRVRGKSTDTQYF. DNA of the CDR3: TGTGCCAGCAGCCGACGCGTCAGGGGTAAGAGCACAGATACGCAGTATTTT.

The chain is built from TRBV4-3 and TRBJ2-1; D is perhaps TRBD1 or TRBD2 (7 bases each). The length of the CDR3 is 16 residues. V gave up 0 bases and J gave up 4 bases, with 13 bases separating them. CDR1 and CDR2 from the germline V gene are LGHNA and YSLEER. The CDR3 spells CASSQDAQGGYNEQFF. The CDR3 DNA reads TGCGCCAGCAGCCAAGATGCCCAGGGGGGGTACAATGAGCAGTTCTTC.

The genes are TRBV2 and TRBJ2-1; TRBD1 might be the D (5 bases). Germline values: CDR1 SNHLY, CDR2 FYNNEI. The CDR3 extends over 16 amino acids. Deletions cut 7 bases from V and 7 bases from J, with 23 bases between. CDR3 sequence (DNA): TGTGCCAGCAAGTGGCAGGGTCGTTTAGTTGGGAATGAGCAGTTCTTC. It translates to CASKWQGRLVGNEQFF.

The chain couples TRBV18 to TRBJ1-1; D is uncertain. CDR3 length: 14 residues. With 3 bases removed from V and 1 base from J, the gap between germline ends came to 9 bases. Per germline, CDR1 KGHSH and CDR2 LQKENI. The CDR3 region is CASSPGRTNTEAFF. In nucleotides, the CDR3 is TGTGCCAGCTCACCTGGCAGGACGAACACTGAAGCTTTCTTT. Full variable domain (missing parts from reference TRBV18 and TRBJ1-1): NAGVMQNPRHLVRRRGQEARLRCSPMKGHSHVYWYRQLPEEGLKFMVYLQKENIIDESGMPKERFSAEFPKEGPSILRIQQVVRGDSAAYFCASSPGRTNTEAFFGQGTRLTVV.

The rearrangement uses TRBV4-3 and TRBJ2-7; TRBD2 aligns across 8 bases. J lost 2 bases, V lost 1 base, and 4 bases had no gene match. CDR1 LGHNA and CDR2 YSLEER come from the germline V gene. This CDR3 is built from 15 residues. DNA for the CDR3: TGCGCCAGCAGCCAAGGGACTAGCTTGGCCTACGAGCAGTACTTC. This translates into CASSQGTSLAYEQYF.

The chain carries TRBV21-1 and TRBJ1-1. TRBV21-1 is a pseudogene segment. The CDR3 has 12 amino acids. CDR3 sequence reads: CASSKNGAQAFF. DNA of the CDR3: TGTGCCAGCAGCAAAAACGGGGCGCAGGCTTTCTTT.

In DNA form, the CDR3 reads TGTGCCAGCAGTGAGATCAGGGGGGATGATTCACCCCTCCACTTT. This translates into CASSEIRGDDSPLHF. The V gene is TRBV2, the J gene TRBJ1-6; 7 bases fit TRBD1. The CDR3 has 15 residues. With V trimmed by 3 bases and J by 8 bases, 7 bases remained unmatched. Germline CDR1 SNHLY, CDR2 FYNNEI.

CDR3 nucleotides: TGCGCCAGCCCCCCCTCCGAGCAGTACTTC. It is translated as CASPPSEQYF. The chain recombines TRBV10-1 with TRBJ2-7; D ambiguous. This CDR3 region has 10 residues. Trimming cost V 8 bases and J 6 bases, with 8 bases left between them. Germline CDR1 reads WNHNN; CDR2 reads SYGVQD (reference sequence).

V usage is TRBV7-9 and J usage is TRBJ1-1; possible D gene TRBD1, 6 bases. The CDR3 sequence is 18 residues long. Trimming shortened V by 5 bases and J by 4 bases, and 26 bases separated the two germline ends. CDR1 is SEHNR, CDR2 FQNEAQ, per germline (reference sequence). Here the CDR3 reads CASSVYSLRQASATEAFF. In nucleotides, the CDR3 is TGTGCCAGCAGCGTATATTCCTTAAGACAGGCCTCTGCCACTGAAGCTTTCTTT.

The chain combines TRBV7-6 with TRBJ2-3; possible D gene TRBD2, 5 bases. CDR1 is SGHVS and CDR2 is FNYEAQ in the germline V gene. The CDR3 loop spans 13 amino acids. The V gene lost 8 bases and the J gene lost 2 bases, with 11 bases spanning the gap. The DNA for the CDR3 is TGTGCCAGCTCTCGGGGAGACACAGATACGCAGTATTTT. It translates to CASSRGDTDTQYF.

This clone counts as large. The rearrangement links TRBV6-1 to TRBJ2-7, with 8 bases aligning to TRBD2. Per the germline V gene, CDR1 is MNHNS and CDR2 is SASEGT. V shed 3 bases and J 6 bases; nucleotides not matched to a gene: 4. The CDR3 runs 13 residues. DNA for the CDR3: TGTGCCAGCAGTGAGCGGGAGGTTCTCGAGCAGTACTTC. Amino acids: CASSEREVLEQYF.

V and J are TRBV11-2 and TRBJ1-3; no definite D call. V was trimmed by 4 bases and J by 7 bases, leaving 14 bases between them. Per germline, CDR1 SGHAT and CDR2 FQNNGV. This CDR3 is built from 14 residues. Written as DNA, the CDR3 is TGTGCCAGCAGCTCCCTCGGCAGCGTGAACACCATATATTTT. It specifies CASSSLGSVNTIYF.

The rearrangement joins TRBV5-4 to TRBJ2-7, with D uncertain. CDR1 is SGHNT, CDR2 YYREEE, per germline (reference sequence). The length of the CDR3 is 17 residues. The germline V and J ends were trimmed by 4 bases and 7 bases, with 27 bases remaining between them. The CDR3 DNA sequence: TGTGCCAGCAGCAGTAGGACCCGGTTAGGTTTAGTGAGAGAGCAGTACTTC. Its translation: CASSSRTRLGLVREQYF. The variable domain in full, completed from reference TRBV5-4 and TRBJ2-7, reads ETGVTQSPTHLIKTRGQQVTLRCSSQSGHNTVSWYQQALGQGPQFIFQYYREEENGRGNFPPRFSGLQFPNYSSELNVNALELDDSALYLCASSSRTRLGLVREQYFGPGTRLTVT.

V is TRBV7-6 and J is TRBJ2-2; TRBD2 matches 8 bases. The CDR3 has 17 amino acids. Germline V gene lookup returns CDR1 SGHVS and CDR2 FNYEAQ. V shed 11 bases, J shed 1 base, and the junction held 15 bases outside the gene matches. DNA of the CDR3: TGTGCCCCTGGCGTGGAGCGGGAGAGTAGGAACACCGGGGAGCTGTTTTTT. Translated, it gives CAPGVERESRNTGELFF.

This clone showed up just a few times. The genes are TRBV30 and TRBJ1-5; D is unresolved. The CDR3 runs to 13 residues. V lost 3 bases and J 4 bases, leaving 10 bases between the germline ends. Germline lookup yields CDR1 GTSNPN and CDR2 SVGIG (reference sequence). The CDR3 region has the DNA TGTGCCTGGAGCGTCGGAGTAAATCAGCCCCAGCATTTT. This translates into CAWSVGVNQPQHF. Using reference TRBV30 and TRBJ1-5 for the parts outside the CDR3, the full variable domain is SQTIHQWPATLVQPVGSPLSLECTVEGTSNPNLYWYRQAAGRGLQLLFYSVGIGQISSEVPQNLSASRPQDRQFILSSKKLLLSDSGFYLCAWSVGVNQPQHFGDGTRLSIL.

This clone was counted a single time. CDR3 residues: CATGPSTNEKLFF. CDR3 DNA sequence: TGTGCCACGGGCCCTTCAACTAATGAAAAACTGTTTTTT. The chain employs TRBV19 and TRBJ1-4; D ambiguous. This CDR3 spans 13 amino acids. CDR1 and CDR2 from the germline V gene are LNHDA and SQIVND (reference sequence). V was cut by 10 bases and J by 0 bases, with 9 bases left in between. Full variable domain (remainder filled in from reference TRBV19 and TRBJ1-4): DGGITQSPKYLFRKEGQNVTLSCEQNLNHDAMYWYRQDPGQGLRLIYYSQIVNDFQKGDIAEGYSVSREKKESFPLTVTSAQKNPTAFYLCATGPSTNEKLFFGSGTQLSVL.